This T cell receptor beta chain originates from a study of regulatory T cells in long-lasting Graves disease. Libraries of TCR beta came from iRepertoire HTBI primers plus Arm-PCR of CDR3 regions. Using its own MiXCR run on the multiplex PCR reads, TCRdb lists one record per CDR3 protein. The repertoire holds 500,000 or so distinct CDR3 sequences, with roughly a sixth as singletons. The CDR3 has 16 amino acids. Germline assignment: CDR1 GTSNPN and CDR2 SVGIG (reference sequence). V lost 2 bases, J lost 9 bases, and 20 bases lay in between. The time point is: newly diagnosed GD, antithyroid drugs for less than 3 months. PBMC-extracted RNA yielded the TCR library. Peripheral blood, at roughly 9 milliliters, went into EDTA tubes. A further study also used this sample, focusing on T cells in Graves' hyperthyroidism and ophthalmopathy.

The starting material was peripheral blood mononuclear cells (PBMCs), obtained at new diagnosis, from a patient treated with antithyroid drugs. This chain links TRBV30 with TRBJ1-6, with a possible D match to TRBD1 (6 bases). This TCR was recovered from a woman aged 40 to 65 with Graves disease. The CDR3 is CAWSPPGEPGISPLHF. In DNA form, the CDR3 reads TGTGCCTGGAGTCCCCCAGGGGAGCCAGGAATTTCACCCCTCCACTTT.